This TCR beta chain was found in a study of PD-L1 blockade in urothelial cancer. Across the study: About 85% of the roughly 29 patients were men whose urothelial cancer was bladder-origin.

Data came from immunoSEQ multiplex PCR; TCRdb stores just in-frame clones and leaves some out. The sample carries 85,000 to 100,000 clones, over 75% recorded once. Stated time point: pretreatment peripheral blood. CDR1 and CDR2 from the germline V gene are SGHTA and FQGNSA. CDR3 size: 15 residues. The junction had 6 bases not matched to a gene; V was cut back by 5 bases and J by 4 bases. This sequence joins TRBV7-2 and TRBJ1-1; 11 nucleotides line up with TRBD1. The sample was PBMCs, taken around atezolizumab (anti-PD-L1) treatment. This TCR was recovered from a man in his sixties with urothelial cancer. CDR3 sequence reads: CASSRTGGAGTEAFF. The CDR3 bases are TGTGCCAGCAGCCGGACAGGGGGCGCAGGCACTGAAGCTTTCTTT.